The present T cell receptor beta chain was sequenced within a study of blood T cell repertoires in COVID-19. In the study overall: T cells, B-cell-depleted T cells, or PBMCs provided the cDNA or gDNA that served as material.

Clones were read by immunoSEQ multiplex PCR, and TCRdb kept only the in-frame ones, dropping some. This table holds around 280,000 clones, around 90% found once. This CDR3 is built from 14 residues. The V gene end was trimmed by 2 bases and the J gene end by 5 bases; junction bases not matched to a gene: 4. Per germline, CDR1 KGHSH and CDR2 LQKENI. Adults between roughly 18 and 89 years of age took part from 24 US areas. In assigning cohorts, the study relied on participant-reported clinical history. This receptor was taken from a woman aged 18-29 years with acute COVID-19. The V and J genes are TRBV18 and TRBJ2-5; 8 bases line up with TRBD1. The specimen sequenced was PBMCs or T cells enriched from blood (not recorded which). The CDR3 here is CASSPTTGAETQYF. CDR3 sequence (DNA): TGTGCCAGCTCACCAACGACAGGGGCGGAGACCCAGTACTTC.